This TCR beta chain stems from a study of CD8 T cells in Susac syndrome. With random hexamers, roughly 0.45 to 1 ug RNA was reverse transcribed. Across 54 Vbeta and 13 Jbeta, immunoSEQ multiplex PCR amplified TCR beta CDR3. TCRdb itself ran the immunoSEQ multiplex PCR reads through MiXCR, one entry per CDR3 protein. The sample consists of some 190,000 distinct CDR3 sequences, 95% of them appearing once. There are 15 residues in the CDR3. V was trimmed by 7 bases and J by 9 bases, leaving 22 bases between them. The sample was CD4+ T cells from PBMCs. This sequence originates from a human donor in good health. The chain has TRBV12-3 or TRBV12-4 and TRBJ2-1, with D possibly matching TRBD1 (6 bases). Written as DNA, the CDR3 is TGTGCCAGCACTCCCGGATCCGGACAGATGAGTGAGCAGTTCTTC. It specifies CASTPGSGQMSEQFF.